The 7 T cell receptor beta chains listed next were all sequenced from one sample in a study of beta chain features in type 1 diabetes. Every isolated RNA sample was fully reverse transcribed, so sequencing captured expressed TCRB transcripts. Sequencing used immunoSEQ multiplex PCR; TCRdb keeps in-frame clones, though not all of them. The sample carries about 320,000 clones, 14% recorded once. The sample comprised central memory CD4+ T cells from blood. The receptor set was obtained from a young man in good health.

The chain joins TRBV7-3 to TRBJ2-3, with D uncertain. From germline, CDR1 is SGHTA and CDR2 FQGTGA. Trimming stripped 5 bases from V and 2 bases from J, with 17 bases between. This CDR3 has 16 residues. CDR3 in amino acids: CASSRPPGSSTDTQYF. Here the CDR3 DNA reads TGTGCCAGCAGCAGACCGCCTGGGTCTTCCACAGATACGCAGTATTTT.

The V and J genes are TRBV18 and TRBJ1-3; tentatively, D is TRBD1 (5 bases). The CDR3 has 15 amino acids. Germline CDR1 reads KGHSH; CDR2 reads LQKENI. V shed 4 bases and J shed 0 bases, with 10 bases lying between them. The CDR3 sequence: CASSRGADSGNTIYF. CDR3 nucleotide sequence: TGTGCCAGCTCACGAGGGGCGGACTCTGGAAACACCATATATTTT.

The gene calls are TRBV28 and TRBJ2-5; 8 bases agree with TRBD2. The CDR3 sequence is 15 residues long. Trimming took 5 bases from V and 4 from J; bases not matched to a gene: 9. Germline CDR1 MDHEN, CDR2 SYDVKM. The CDR3 is CASSEAGEKGETQYF. The CDR3 region has the DNA TGTGCCAGCAGTGAAGCGGGAGAGAAGGGAGAGACCCAGTACTTC. The full variable domain, completed using reference TRBV28 and TRBJ2-5, is DVKVTQSSRYLVKRTGEKVFLECVQDMDHENMFWYRQDPGLGLRLIYFSYDVKMKEKGDIPEGYSVSREKKERFSLILESASTNQTSMYLCASSEAGEKGETQYFGPGTRLLVL.

The chain recombines TRBV9 with TRBJ2-5; 8 nucleotides align to TRBD2. This CDR3 spans 15 amino acids. The V gene end was trimmed by 4 bases and the J gene end by 1 base; junction bases not matched to a gene: 6. Germline V gene data show CDR1 as SGDLS and CDR2 as YYNGEE. The CDR3 bases are TGTGCCAGCAGCTTAGGAGCGGGAGCCCAAGAGACCCAGTACTTC. Translation gives CASSLGAGAQETQYF. Complete variable domain (other parts from reference TRBV9 and TRBJ2-5): DSGVTQTPKHLITATGQRVTLRCSPRSGDLSVYWYQQSLDQGLQFLIQYYNGEERAKGNILERFSAQQFPDLHSELNLSSLELGDSALYFCASSLGAGAQETQYFGPGTRLLVL.

In this sample, this clone turned up a few times. The gene calls are TRBV6-1 and TRBJ1-4, with D uncertain. This CDR3 spans 11 amino acids. Germline CDR1 MNHNS, CDR2 SASEGT. V lost 8 bases to trimming and J lost 7 bases, with 8 bases between them. Here the CDR3 reads CASYGSEKLFF. The CDR3 coding sequence is TGTGCCAGCTATGGCAGTGAAAAACTGTTTTTT.

The J gene is TRBJ1-2, the V gene TRBV5-4; D unresolved. Trimming removed 4 bases at V and 5 bases at J, with 15 bases between. Looked up from germline, CDR1 is SGHNT and CDR2 is YYREEE (reference sequence). CDR3 length: 14 residues. The chain's CDR3 is CASSLGIGAYGYTF. The CDR3, as DNA: TGTGCCAGCAGCCTGGGTATAGGAGCTTATGGCTACACCTTC.

This clone was counted only a few times. The chain joins TRBV14 to TRBJ1-1, with D possibly being TRBD1 (5 bases). The germline V and J ends were trimmed by 4 bases and 1 base, with 13 bases remaining between them. From germline, CDR1 is SGHDN and CDR2 FVKESK. The CDR3 has 15 amino acids. CDR3 sequence (DNA): TGTGCCAGCAGCCCCGGGTCTGGGGCGAACACTGAAGCTTTCTTT. This encodes CASSPGSGANTEAFF.